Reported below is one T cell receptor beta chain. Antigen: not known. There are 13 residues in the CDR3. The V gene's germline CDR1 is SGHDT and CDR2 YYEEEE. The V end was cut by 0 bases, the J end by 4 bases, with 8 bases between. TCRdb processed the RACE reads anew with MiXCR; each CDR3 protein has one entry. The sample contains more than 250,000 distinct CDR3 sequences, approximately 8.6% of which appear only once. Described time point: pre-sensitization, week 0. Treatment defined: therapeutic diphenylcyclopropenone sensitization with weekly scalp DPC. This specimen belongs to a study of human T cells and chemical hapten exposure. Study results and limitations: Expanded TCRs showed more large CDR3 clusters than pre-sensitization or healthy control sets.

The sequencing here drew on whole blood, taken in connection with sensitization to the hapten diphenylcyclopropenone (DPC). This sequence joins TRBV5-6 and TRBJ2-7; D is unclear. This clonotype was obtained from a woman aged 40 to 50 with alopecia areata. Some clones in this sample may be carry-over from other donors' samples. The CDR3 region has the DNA TGTGCCAGCAGCTTGGATTTGCCGTACGAGCAGTACTTC. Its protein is CASSLDLPYEQYF.